This TCR beta chain was obtained from a study of blood T cell repertoires in COVID-19. The wider study: The United States, Italy and Spain supplied acute and convalescent COVID-19 samples.

The study recruited people aged 18 to 89 years across approximately 24 US areas. Clinical histories supplied by participants themselves formed the basis of cohort assignment. CDR1 MGHRA and CDR2 YSYEKL come from the germline V gene. The CDR3 is made up of 15 amino acids. V lost 1 base and J lost 0, with 4 bases in between. Original analysis: Reference gene primer amplification gave nucleated cell count estimates. TCRdb's table, derived via immunoSEQ multiplex PCR, lists solely in-frame clones and lacks some. V, J and clone size are taken as reported in that table, and D and trimming were inferred from the DNA itself. The table records 250,000 to 300,000 clones, about 90% of them present only once.

The chain is built from TRBV4-1 and TRBJ1-6; D gene ambiguous. This sequence was found in a woman in her sixties or seventies who had recovered from COVID-19. The sequencing sample was made of PBMCs or T cells enriched from blood (not recorded which). The CDR3 DNA sequence: TGCGCCAGCAGCCAAGGTATCTCCTATAATTCACCCCTCCACTTT. This gives the protein CASSQGISYNSPLHF.